The 26 T cell receptor beta chains below were found in one sample sequenced in a study of blood T cell repertoires in COVID-19. This table comes from immunoSEQ multiplex PCR, and its TCRdb copy is limited to in-frame clones, with some not included. The table shows under 300,000 clones, with 70% to 90% occurring only once. Sequenced material: PBMCs or T cells enriched from blood (not recorded which). These receptors were taken from a woman aged 45-60 years who had recovered from COVID-19.

V usage is TRBV28 and J usage is TRBJ2-2; D may be TRBD2 (5 bases). With 6 bases removed from V and 7 bases from J, the gap between germline ends came to 15 bases. Germline CDR1 and CDR2: MDHEN and SYDVKM. The CDR3 is made up of 14 amino acids. The CDR3 nucleotides are TGTGCCAGCAGGAGGGAGCCTTGGAACGGGGAGCTGTTTTTT. Translating it yields CASRREPWNGELFF.

The V gene is TRBV5-6, the J gene TRBJ1-2; unclear D gene. Germline V gives CDR1 SGHDT, CDR2 YYEEEE. Trimming left V 4 bases short and J 5 bases short, with 15 bases between. This CDR3 has 14 residues. CDR3 in DNA: TGTGCCAGCAGCCCGGGATCGTTACCTTATGGCTACACCTTC. Translation gives CASSPGSLPYGYTF.

The rearrangement uses TRBV9 and TRBJ2-1; 9 positions agree with TRBD2. Trimming at V came to 2 bases and at J to 6 bases, leaving 9 bases not matched to a gene. This CDR3 region has 16 residues. CDR1 and CDR2 (germline): SGDLS, YYNGEE. The CDR3 spells CASSVVSGSLANEQFF. Here the CDR3 DNA reads TGTGCCAGCAGCGTGGTTAGCGGGAGTCTCGCCAATGAGCAGTTCTTC. The full variable domain, its missing parts supplied by reference TRBV9 and TRBJ2-1, is DSGVTQTPKHLITATGQRVTLRCSPRSGDLSVYWYQQSLDQGLQFLIQYYNGEERAKGNILERFSAQQFPDLHSELNLSSLELGDSALYFCASSVVSGSLANEQFFGPGTRLTVL.

The rearrangement links TRBV11-1 to TRBJ2-1, with a weak D call TRBD1 (5 bases). The CDR3 contains 14 residues. Germline values: CDR1 SGHAT, CDR2 FQDESV (reference sequence). The V end was cut by 1 base, the J end by 5 bases, with 9 bases between. As DNA, the CDR3 is TGTGCCAGCAGCTTAGACAGGACGAACAATGAGCAGTTCTTC. Its protein product is CASSLDRTNNEQFF.

The rearrangement joins TRBV7-9 to TRBJ1-2; 11 nucleotides align to TRBD1. J gave up 7 bases and V 5 bases, and 6 bases lay outside the gene matches. The CDR3 covers 14 residues. Germline V CDR1 and CDR2: SEHNR, FQNEAQ (reference sequence). CDR3 in amino acids: CASSPSGQGAGYTF. In DNA form, the CDR3 reads TGTGCCAGCAGCCCCTCCGGACAGGGGGCTGGCTACACCTTC.

The V call is TRBV6-6, the J call TRBJ2-1; 8 nucleotides agree with TRBD2. Per the germline V gene, CDR1 is MNHNY and CDR2 is SVGAGI (reference sequence). Unmatched junction bases numbered 19, after V lost 5 bases and J lost 7 bases. The CDR3 consists of 18 residues. The CDR3 nucleotides read TGTGCCAGCAGTCGGGACATAGCGGGGCCTCTTACCCCTAATGAGCAGTTCTTC. Its protein product is CASSRDIAGPLTPNEQFF.

In this sample, this clone turned up a few times. The J gene is TRBJ2-1, the V gene TRBV19; TRBD1 matches at 7 bases. The germline V gene encodes CDR1 LNHDA and CDR2 SQIVND (reference sequence). The CDR3 totals 15 residues. The J segment lost 12 bases and the V segment lost 1 base, leaving 12 bases of the junction unmatched. The CDR3 sequence: CASSIGGGAGLGQFF. The CDR3 nucleotides are TGTGCCAGTAGTATAGGAGGGGGCGCTGGACTGGGGCAGTTCTTC.

This clone turned up a few times. The chain links TRBV7-3 to TRBJ2-1, with a weak D call TRBD2 (6 bases). The CDR3 runs to 13 residues. V lost 5 bases and J lost 9, with 14 bases in between. In germline, CDR1 is SGHTA, CDR2 FQGTGA. CDR3 bases: TGTGCCAGCAGCCCAACTAGCAGCGGTGAGCAGTTCTTC. Translating it yields CASSPTSSGEQFF. The full variable domain, in which reference TRBV7-3 and TRBJ2-1 provide the parts outside the CDR3, is GAGVSQTPSNKVTEKGKYVELRCDPISGHTALYWYRQSLGQGPEFLIYFQGTGAADDSGLPNDRFFAVRPEGSVSTLKIQRTERGDSAVYLCASSPTSSGEQFFGPGTRLTVL.

This chain joins TRBV29-1 and TRBJ1-2; 7 bases fit TRBD1. The J segment lost 7 bases and the V segment lost 8 bases, leaving 10 bases of the junction unmatched. The CDR3 sequence is 12 residues long. CDR1 is SQVTM, CDR2 ANQGSEA, per germline. CDR3 sequence: CSIDRDKSGYTF. CDR3 DNA: TGCAGCATCGACAGGGACAAGTCTGGCTACACCTTC.

There are a few counts of this clone. The rearrangement links TRBV9 to TRBJ2-7; D is undetermined. In germline, CDR1 is SGDLS, CDR2 YYNGEE. The CDR3 contains 15 residues. V lost 1 base and J lost 1, with 12 bases in between. CDR3 residues: CASSVLPGHSYEQYF. The DNA for the CDR3 is TGTGCCAGCAGCGTACTGCCAGGTCATTCCTACGAGCAGTACTTC.

A remark on this clone: Different DNA sequences within this sample yield the same CDR3. The chain uses TRBV5-1 and TRBJ2-7, with TRBD1 matching over 12 bases. Trimming at V came to 2 bases and at J to 7 bases, leaving 10 bases not matched to a gene. CDR1 and CDR2 from the germline V gene are SGHRS and YFSETQ. The CDR3 covers 16 residues. CDR3 sequence (DNA): TGCGCCAGCAGCTTACTATCGGGACAGGGGGCAGGGGAGCAGTACTTC. The encoded protein is CASSLLSGQGAGEQYF.

This clone was observed a single time. The chain links TRBV28 to TRBJ2-1; TRBD1 agrees at 9 bases. The CDR3 loop spans 13 amino acids. Germline CDR1 and CDR2: MDHEN and SYDVKM. Trimming cost V 5 bases and J 7 bases; bases outside gene matches: 3. The CDR3 loop is CASSVTGGNEQFF. The CDR3 nucleotides are TGTGCCAGCAGTGTGACAGGGGGGAATGAGCAGTTCTTC.

The chain recombines TRBV3-1 (or the pseudogene TRBV3-2) with TRBJ1-5; no clear D gene. V was pared by 0 bases and J by 6 bases, with 12 bases between. The CDR3 is made up of 15 amino acids. From germline, CDR1 is LGHDT and CDR2 YNNKEL (reference sequence). The CDR3 loop reads CASSQDISPGQPQHF. CDR3 coding DNA: TGTGCCAGCAGCCAAGATATTTCACCGGGTCAGCCCCAGCATTTT.

This rearrangement joins TRBV6-5 to TRBJ1-2; D is ambiguous. Germline V gene lookup returns CDR1 MNHEY and CDR2 SVGAGI. The V end lost 0 bases, the J end lost 9 bases, and 11 bases lay between the germline ends. The length of the CDR3 is 13 residues. The CDR3 region has the DNA TGTGCCAGCAGTTACTCGGGCAGGTCCCGCTACACCTTC. Encoded protein: CASSYSGRSRYTF.

In this sample, this clone turned up a few times. The chain carries TRBV27 and TRBJ2-7, with 10 nucleotides matching TRBD2. V shed 5 bases and J 2 bases; nucleotides not matched to a gene: 3. This CDR3 is built from 14 residues. The germline gives CDR1 MNHEY, CDR2 SMNVEV (reference sequence). The CDR3: CASSGTSAAYEQYF. CDR3 coding DNA: TGTGCCAGCAGTGGGACTAGCGCAGCCTACGAGCAGTACTTC.

The rearrangement joins TRBV5-4 to TRBJ1-1; 7 nucleotides agree with TRBD1. Trimming removed 2 bases from V and 4 bases from J; junction bases left unmatched: 2. The germline V gene has CDR1 SGHNT and CDR2 YYREEE (reference sequence). The CDR3 loop spans 13 amino acids. This CDR3 reads CASSLDRVTEAFF. CDR3 bases: TGTGCCAGCAGCTTAGACAGGGTCACTGAAGCTTTCTTT.

The chain joins TRBV15 to TRBJ1-1, with a tentative D call TRBD1 (5 bases). The CDR3 runs to 13 residues. CDR1 is LNHNV, CDR2 YYDKDF, per germline (reference sequence). The V end was cut by 0 bases, the J end by 11 bases, with 13 bases between. The CDR3 bases are TGTGCCACCAGCAGAGACAGGGATTTAGAGGCTTTCTTT. It is translated as CATSRDRDLEAFF.

V is TRBV19 and J is TRBJ1-2; D gene uncertain. Germline assignment: CDR1 LNHDA and CDR2 SQIVND (reference sequence). Deletions cut 4 bases from V and 8 bases from J, with 26 bases between. This CDR3 has 17 residues. The CDR3 protein is CASSTGKGRAPRRGYTF. The DNA of the CDR3 is TGTGCCAGTAGTACCGGGAAGGGCCGGGCCCCCCGAAGGGGCTACACCTTC.

The J gene is TRBJ1-1, the V gene TRBV14; D perhaps matches TRBD1 (5 bases). Germline assignment: CDR1 SGHDN and CDR2 FVKESK. V was shortened by 8 bases and J by 1 base, with 11 bases between the two germline ends. The CDR3 totals 13 residues. The CDR3: CASEPGQNTEAFF. CDR3 nucleotide sequence: TGTGCCAGCGAGCCAGGACAGAACACTGAAGCTTTCTTT.

The J gene is TRBJ2-6, the V gene TRBV19; tentative D call: TRBD1 (5 bases). Germline assignment: CDR1 LNHDA and CDR2 SQIVND (reference sequence). The CDR3 runs to 15 residues. V lost 9 bases and J 0 bases, leaving 12 bases between the germline ends. CDR3 DNA: TGTGCCAGCCTACAGGCTAGCTCTGGGGCCAACGTCCTGACTTTC. It translates to CASLQASSGANVLTF.

For this clone: Other DNA sequences in this sample translate to the same CDR3. V usage is TRBV5-1 and J usage is TRBJ1-2; no reliable D call. The CDR3 runs 13 residues. Trimming shortened V by 0 bases and J by 2 bases, and 5 bases separated the two germline ends. Germline loops: CDR1 SGHRS, CDR2 YFSETQ. For the CDR3, the DNA is TGCGCCAGCAGCTTGGGGCAGAACTATGGCTACACCTTC. It translates to CASSLGQNYGYTF.

The chain joins TRBV27 to TRBJ2-3, with D possibly TRBD1 on 6 matching bases. There are 13 residues in the CDR3. Germline-derived CDR1 and CDR2 are MNHEY and SMNVEV (reference sequence). Trimming pared 5 bases from V and 7 bases from J, leaving 13 bases between. The DNA for the CDR3 is TGTGCCAGCAGTCCGCAGGGGCCAAATACGCAGTATTTT. It specifies CASSPQGPNTQYF.

Here the CDR3 DNA reads TGTGCCAGCAGCTTAATGGACAGCTACGAGCAGTACTTC. Residues: CASSLMDSYEQYF. The chain is built from TRBV11-2 and TRBJ2-7; tentative D call: TRBD1 (6 bases). V dropped 2 bases and J dropped 3 bases, with 8 bases sitting between them. The CDR3 spans 13 residues. In germline, CDR1 is SGHAT, CDR2 FQNNGV.

The chain joins TRBV14 to TRBJ1-3; a weak D match, TRBD1 (6 bases). V was clipped by 0 bases and J by 0 bases, with 12 bases between them. This CDR3 is built from 17 residues. Germline V gene sequence: CDR1 SGHDN, CDR2 FVKESK. The CDR3 nucleotides are TGTGCCAGCAGCCAAGACCTGGGACAACTCTCTGGAAACACCATATATTTT. This codes for CASSQDLGQLSGNTIYF. Complete variable domain (other parts from reference TRBV14 and TRBJ1-3): EAGVTQFPSHSVIEKGQTVTLRCDPISGHDNLYWYRRVMGKEIKFLLHFVKESKQDESGMPNNRFLAERTGGTYSTLKVQPAELEDSGVYFCASSQDLGQLSGNTIYFGEGSWLTVV.

This clone has only one observation. The chain joins TRBV6-5 to TRBJ1-2; no clear D. The CDR3 sequence is 15 residues long. Germline CDR1 reads MNHEY; CDR2 reads SVGAGI. The V end was cut by 5 bases, the J end by 4 bases, with 17 bases between. As DNA, the CDR3 is TGTGCCAGCAGTCCCCCAGTAAGTGGCTCCTATGGCTACACCTTC. Protein sequence: CASSPPVSGSYGYTF.

The V and J genes are TRBV10-1 and TRBJ2-7; 12 nucleotides line up with TRBD2. This CDR3 comprises 19 residues. Germline V lookup: CDR1 WNHNN, CDR2 SYGVQD (reference sequence). J gave up 4 bases and V 4 bases, and 17 bases lay outside the gene matches. The CDR3 loop is CASSGVAPGLAGLTYEQYF. CDR3 coding DNA: TGCGCCAGCAGTGGCGTGGCTCCAGGACTAGCGGGATTAACTTACGAGCAGTACTTC.